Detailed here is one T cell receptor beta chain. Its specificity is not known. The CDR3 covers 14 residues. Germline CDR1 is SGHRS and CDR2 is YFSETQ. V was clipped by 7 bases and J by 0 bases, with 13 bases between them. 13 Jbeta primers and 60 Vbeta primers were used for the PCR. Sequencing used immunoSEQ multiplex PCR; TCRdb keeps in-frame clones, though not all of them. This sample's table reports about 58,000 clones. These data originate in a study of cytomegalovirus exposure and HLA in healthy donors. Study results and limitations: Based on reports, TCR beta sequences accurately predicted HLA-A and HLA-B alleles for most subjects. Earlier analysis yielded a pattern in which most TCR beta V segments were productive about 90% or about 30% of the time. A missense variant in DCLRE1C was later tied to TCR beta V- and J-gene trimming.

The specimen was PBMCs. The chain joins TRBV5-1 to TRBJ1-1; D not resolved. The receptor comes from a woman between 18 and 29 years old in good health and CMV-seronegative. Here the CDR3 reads CASCVDRVNTEAFF. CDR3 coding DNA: TGCGCCAGCTGCGTTGATCGCGTGAACACTGAAGCTTTCTTT.